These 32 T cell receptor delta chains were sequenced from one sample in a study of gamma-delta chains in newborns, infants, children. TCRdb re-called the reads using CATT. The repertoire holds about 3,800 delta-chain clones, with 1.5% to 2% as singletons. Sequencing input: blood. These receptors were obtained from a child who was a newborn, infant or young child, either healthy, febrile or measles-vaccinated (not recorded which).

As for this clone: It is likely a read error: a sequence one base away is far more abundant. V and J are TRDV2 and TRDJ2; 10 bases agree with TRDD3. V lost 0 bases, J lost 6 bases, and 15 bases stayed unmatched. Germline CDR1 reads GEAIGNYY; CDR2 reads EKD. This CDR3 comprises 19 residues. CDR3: CACDTVGRGIREAAAQLFF. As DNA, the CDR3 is TGTGCCTGTGACACCGTAGGGAGGGGGATACGCGAAGCGGCAGCACAACTCTTCTTT.

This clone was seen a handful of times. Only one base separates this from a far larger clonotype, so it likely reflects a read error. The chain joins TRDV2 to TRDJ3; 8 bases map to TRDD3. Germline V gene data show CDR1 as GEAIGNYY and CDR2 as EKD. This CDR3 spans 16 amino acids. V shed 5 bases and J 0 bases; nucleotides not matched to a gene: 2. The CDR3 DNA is TGTGCCTGTGGCTGGGGGAGCTCCTGGGACACCCGACAGATGTTTTTC. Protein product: CACGWGSSWDTRQMFF.

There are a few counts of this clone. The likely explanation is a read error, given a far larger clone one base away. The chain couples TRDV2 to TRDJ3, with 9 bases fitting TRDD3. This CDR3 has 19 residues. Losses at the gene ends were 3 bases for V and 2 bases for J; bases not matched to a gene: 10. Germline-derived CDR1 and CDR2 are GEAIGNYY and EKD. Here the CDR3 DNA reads TGTGCCTGTGACCGCCTGGGGGATCCCAGCCCCTGGGACACCCGACAGATGTTTTTC. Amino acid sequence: CACDRLGDPSPWDTRQMFF.

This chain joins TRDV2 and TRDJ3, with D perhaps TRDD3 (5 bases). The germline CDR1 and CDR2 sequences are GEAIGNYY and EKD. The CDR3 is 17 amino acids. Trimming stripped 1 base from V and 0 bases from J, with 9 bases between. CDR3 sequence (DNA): TGTGCCTGTGACACGGTAACTGGCTCCTGGGACACCCGACAGATGTTTTTC. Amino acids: CACDTVTGSWDTRQMFF.

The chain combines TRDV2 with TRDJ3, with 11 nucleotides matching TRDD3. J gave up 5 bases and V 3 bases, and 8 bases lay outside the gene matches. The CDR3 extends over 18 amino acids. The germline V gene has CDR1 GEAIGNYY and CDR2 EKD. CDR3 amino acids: CACDSLGDTRGDTRQMFF. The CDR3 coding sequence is TGTGCCTGTGACTCGCTGGGGGATACAAGAGGGGACACCCGACAGATGTTTTTC.

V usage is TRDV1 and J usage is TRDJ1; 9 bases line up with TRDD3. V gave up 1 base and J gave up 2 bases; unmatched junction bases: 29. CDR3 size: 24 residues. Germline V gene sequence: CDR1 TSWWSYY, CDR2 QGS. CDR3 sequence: CALGERSRFLYSYWGTNTTDKLIF. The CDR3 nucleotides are TGTGCTCTTGGGGAACGGTCTCGCTTCCTATATTCCTACTGGGGGACAAATACTACCGATAAACTCATCTTT.

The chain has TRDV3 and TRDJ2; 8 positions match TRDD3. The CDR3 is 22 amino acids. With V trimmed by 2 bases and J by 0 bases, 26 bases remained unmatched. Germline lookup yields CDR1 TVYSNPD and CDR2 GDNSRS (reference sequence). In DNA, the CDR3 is TGTGCCTTTGCCCCTCCTTCCCTCTACTGGGGGGCTCTCACCACTTTGACAGCACAACTCTTCTTT. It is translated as CAFAPPSLYWGALTTLTAQLFF.

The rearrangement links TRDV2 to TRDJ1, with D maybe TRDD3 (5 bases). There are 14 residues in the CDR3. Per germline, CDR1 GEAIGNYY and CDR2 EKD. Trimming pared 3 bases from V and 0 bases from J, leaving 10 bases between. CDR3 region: CACDSLLDTDKLIF. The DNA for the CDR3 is TGTGCCTGTGACTCTTTACTGGACACCGATAAACTCATCTTT.

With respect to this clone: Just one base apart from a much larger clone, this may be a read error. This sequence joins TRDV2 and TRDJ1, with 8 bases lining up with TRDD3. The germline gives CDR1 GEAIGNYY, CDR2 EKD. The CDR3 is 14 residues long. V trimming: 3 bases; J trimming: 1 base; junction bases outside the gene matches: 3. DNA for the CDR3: TGTGCCTGTGACCTACTGGGGGGCACCGATAAACTCATCTTT. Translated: CACDLLGGTDKLIF.

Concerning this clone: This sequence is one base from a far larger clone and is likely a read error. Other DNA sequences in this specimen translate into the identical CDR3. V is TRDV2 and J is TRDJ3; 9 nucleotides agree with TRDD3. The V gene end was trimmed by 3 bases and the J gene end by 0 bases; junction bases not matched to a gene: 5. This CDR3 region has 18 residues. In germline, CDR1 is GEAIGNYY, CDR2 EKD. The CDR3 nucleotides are TGTGCCTGTGACGTACTGGGGGAAAGCTCCTGGGACACCCGACAGATGTTTTTC. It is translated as CACDVLGESSWDTRQMFF.

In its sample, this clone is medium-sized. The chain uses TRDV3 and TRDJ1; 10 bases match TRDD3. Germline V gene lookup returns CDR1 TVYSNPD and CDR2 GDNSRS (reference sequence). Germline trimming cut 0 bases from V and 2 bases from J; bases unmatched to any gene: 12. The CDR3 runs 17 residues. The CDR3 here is CAFSSGLYWGMTDKLIF. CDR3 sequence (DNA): TGTGCCTTTAGTTCTGGTCTATACTGGGGGATGACCGATAAACTCATCTTT.

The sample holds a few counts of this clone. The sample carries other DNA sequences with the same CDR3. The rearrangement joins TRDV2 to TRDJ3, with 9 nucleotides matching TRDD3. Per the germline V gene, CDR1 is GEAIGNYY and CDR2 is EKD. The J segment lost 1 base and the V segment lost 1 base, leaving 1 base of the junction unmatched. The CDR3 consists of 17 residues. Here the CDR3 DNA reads TGTGCCTGTGACACTACTGGGGGATCCTGGGACACCCGACAGATGTTTTTC. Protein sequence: CACDTTGGSWDTRQMFF.

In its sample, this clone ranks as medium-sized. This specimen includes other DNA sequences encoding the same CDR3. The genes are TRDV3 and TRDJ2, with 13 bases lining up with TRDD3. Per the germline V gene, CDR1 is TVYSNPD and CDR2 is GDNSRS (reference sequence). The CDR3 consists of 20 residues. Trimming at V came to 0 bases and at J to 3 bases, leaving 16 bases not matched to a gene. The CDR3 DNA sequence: TGTGCCTTTAGGGGGCCACTGGGGGATACGGGCCAAGGGGTGACAGCACAACTCTTCTTT. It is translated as CAFRGPLGDTGQGVTAQLFF.

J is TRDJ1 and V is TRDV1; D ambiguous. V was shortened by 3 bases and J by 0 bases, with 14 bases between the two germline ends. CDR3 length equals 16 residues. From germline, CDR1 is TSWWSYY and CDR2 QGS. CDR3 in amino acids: CALGDRIILYTDKLIF. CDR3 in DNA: TGTGCTCTTGGGGACCGCATCATCCTCTACACCGATAAACTCATCTTT.

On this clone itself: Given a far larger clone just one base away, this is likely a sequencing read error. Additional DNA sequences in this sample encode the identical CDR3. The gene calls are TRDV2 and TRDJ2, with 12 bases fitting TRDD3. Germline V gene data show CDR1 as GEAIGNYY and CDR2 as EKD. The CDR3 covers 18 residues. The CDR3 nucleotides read TGTGCCTGTGACCCCCTACTGGGGGATACTGCTTTGACAGCACAACTCTTCTTC. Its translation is CACDPLLGDTALTAQLFF.

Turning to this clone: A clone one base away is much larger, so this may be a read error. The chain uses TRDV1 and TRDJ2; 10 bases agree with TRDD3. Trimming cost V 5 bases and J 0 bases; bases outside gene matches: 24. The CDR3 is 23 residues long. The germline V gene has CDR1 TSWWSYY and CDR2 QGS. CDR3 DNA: TGTGCTCTTGGGAAACCTAGGTCGGTCCTTGTACTGGGGGATTCCCCTTTGACAGCACAACTCTTCTTT. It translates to CALGKPRSVLVLGDSPLTAQLFF.

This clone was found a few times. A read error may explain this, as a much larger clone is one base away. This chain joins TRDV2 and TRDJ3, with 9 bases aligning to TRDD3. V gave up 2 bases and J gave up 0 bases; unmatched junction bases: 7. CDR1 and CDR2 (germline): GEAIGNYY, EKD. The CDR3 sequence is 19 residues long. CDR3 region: CACDNVLGESSWDTRQMFF. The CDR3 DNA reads TGTGCCTGTGACAACGTACTGGGGGAGAGCTCCTGGGACACCCGACAGATGTTTTTC.

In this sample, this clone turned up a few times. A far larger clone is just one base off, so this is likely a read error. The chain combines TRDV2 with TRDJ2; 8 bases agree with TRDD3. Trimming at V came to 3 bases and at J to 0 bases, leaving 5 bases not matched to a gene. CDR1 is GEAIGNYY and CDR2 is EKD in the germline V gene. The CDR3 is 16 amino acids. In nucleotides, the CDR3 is TGTGCCTGTGACGTACTGGGGGGTACTTTGACAGCACAACTCTTCTTT. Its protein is CACDVLGGTLTAQLFF.

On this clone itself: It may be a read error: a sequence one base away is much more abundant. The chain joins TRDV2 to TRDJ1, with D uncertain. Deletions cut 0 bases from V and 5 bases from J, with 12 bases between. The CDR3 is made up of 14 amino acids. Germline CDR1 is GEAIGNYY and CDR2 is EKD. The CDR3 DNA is TGTGCCTGTGACACCGTACTGAGACCAGATAAACTCATCTTT. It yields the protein CACDTVLRPDKLIF.

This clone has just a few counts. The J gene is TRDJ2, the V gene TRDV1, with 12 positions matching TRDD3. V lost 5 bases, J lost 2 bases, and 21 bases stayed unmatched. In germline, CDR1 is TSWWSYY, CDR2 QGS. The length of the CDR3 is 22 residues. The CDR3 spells CALGNGLPTLGDTLGLTAQLFF. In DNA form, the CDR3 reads TGTGCTCTTGGGAACGGCCTTCCTACACTGGGGGATACTTTGGGATTGACAGCACAACTCTTCTTT.

CDR3 DNA: TGTGCTCTTGGGGGGTTCCTACTGGGGGATACCGATAAACTCATCTTT. It codes for CALGGFLLGDTDKLIF. This rearrangement joins TRDV1 to TRDJ1, with 10 nucleotides matching TRDD3. Germline values: CDR1 TSWWSYY, CDR2 QGS. Losses at the gene ends were 4 bases for V and 2 bases for J; bases not matched to a gene: 7. The CDR3 is 16 residues long.

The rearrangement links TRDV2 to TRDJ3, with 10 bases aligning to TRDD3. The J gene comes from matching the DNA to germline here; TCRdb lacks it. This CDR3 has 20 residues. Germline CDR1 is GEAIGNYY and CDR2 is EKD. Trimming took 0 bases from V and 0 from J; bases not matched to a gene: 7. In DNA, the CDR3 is TGTGCCTGTGACACCGTGGGGGATACACCTATCTCCTGGGACACCCGACAGATGTTTTTC. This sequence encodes CACDTVGDTPISWDTRQMFF.

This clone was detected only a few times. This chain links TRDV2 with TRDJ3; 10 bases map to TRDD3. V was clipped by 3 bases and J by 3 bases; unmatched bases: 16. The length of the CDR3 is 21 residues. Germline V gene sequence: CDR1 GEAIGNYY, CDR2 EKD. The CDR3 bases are TGTGCCTGTGACTCCTTACTGGGGGATGCGAAGGGGTACTGGGACACCCGACAGATGTTTTTC. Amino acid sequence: CACDSLLGDAKGYWDTRQMFF.

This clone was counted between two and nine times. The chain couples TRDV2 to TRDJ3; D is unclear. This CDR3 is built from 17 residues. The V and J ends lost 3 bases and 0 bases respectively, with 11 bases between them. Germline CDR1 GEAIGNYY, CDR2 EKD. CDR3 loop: CACDRVPSSWDTRQMFF. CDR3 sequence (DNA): TGTGCCTGTGACCGAGTTCCGAGCTCCTGGGACACCCGACAGATGTTTTTC.

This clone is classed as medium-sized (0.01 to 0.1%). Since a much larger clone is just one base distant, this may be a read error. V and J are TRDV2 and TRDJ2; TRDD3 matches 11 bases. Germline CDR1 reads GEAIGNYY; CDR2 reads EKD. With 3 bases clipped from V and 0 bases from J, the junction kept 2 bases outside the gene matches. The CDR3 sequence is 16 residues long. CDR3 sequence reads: CACDLLGDTLTAQLFF. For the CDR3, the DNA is TGTGCCTGTGACTTACTGGGGGATACTTTGACAGCACAACTCTTCTTT.

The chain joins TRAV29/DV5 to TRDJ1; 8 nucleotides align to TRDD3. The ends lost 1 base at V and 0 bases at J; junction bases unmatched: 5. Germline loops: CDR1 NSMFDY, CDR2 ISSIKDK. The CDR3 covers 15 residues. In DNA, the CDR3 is TGTGCAGCAAGCTGTACTGGGGGGTACACCGATAAACTCATCTTT. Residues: CAASCTGGYTDKLIF. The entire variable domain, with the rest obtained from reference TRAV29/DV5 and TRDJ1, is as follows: DQQVKQNSPSLSVQEGRISILNCDYTNSMFDYFLWYKKYPAEGPTFLISISSIKDKNEDGRFTVFLNKSAKHLSLHIVPSQPGDSAVYFCAASCTGGYTDKLIFGKGTRVTVEP.

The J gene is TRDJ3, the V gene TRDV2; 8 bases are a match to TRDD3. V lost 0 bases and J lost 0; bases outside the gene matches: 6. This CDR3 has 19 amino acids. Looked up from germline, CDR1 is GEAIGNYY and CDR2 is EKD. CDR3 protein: CACDTVGIRSSWDTRQMFF. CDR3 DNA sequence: TGTGCCTGTGACACCGTCGGGATACGGAGCTCCTGGGACACCCGACAGATGTTTTTC.

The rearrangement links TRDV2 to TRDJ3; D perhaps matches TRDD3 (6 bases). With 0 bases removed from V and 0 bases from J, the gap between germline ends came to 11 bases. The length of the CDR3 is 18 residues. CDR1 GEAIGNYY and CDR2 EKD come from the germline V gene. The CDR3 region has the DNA TGTGCCTGTGACACCGTTTGGGGGCTCTCCTGGGACACCCGACAGATGTTTTTC. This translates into CACDTVWGLSWDTRQMFF.

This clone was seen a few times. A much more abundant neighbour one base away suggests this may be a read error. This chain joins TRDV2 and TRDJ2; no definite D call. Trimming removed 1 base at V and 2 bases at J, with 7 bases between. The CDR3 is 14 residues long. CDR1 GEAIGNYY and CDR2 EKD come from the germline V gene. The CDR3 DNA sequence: TGTGCCTGTGACACTGAGGGATTGACAGCACAACTCTTCTTT. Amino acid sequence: CACDTEGLTAQLFF.

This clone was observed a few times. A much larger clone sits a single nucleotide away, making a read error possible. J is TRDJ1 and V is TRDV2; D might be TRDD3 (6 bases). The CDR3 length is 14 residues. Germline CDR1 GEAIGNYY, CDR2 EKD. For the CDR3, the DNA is TGTGCCTGTGGCACCGTACTGGGACCAGATAAACTCATCTTT. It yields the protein CACGTVLGPDKLIF.

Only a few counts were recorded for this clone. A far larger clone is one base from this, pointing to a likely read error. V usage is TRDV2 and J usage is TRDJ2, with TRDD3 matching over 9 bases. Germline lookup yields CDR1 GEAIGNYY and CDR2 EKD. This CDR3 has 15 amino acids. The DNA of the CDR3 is TGTGCCTGTGACTACTGGGGGACTTTGACAGCACAACCCTTCTTT. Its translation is CACDYWGTLTAQPFF.

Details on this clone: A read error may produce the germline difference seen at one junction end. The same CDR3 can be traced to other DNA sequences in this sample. The CDR3, as DNA: TGTGCTCTTGGGGAAAAGGCTTTGACGGCACAACTCTTCTTT. Translating gives CALGEKALTAQLFF. The rearrangement joins TRDV1 to TRDJ2, with D unresolved. Germline CDR1 reads TSWWSYY; CDR2 reads QGS. This CDR3 has 14 residues.